This entry lists 16 T cell receptor beta chains sequenced from one sample in a study of post-analysis software for immune sequencing data. Study-wide results and caveats: Several TRBV segments (TRBV5-6, TRBV5-1 and TRBV20-1 among them) occurred more frequently in patients than in controls.

TCR beta cDNA libraries included unique molecular identifiers. TCRdb independently ran MiXCR on the PCR reads; one entry per CDR3 protein. The table includes around 500,000 distinct CDR3 sequences, approximately 34% detected once. Their recognized antigens are unknown. The specimen was blood. These receptors all come from a girl under 18 with multiple sclerosis.

Only a few counts were recorded for this clonotype. The V gene is TRBV20-1, the J gene TRBJ1-1, with a possible D match to TRBD1 (5 bases). The CDR3 extends over 14 amino acids. The germline gives CDR1 DFQATT, CDR2 SNEGSKA (reference sequence). V lost 2 bases to trimming and J lost 1 base, with 11 bases between them. The CDR3 sequence: CSARRGGGNTEAFF. The CDR3 nucleotides are TGCAGTGCTAGAAGGGGCGGGGGGAACACTGAAGCTTTCTTT.

Points on this clonotype: Germline is not matched at one junction end, which may reflect a read error. V usage is TRBV10-3 and J usage is TRBJ1-2; 8 nucleotides line up with TRBD1. Germline assignment: CDR1 ENHRY and CDR2 SYGVKD. There are 14 residues in the CDR3. Here the CDR3 DNA reads TGTGCCATCAGTCCCAGGGGGCAAGGCTATGGCTGCACCTTC. Protein: CAISPRGQGYGCTF.

The chain uses TRBV10-3 and TRBJ1-3; D is undetermined. The germline CDR1 and CDR2 sequences are ENHRY and SYGVKD. Trimming pared 2 bases from V and 1 base from J, leaving 12 bases between. The length of the CDR3 is 16 residues. Written as DNA, the CDR3 is TGTGCCATCAGTGAGCGGCCCCCAGGTTCTGGAAACACCATATATTTT. This translates into CAISERPPGSGNTIYF.

This clonotype showed up just a few times. The V gene is TRBV24-1, the J gene TRBJ2-1; no reliable D call. The V end was cut by 1 base, the J end by 10 bases, with 7 bases between. Looked up from germline, CDR1 is KGHDR and CDR2 is SFDVKD. The CDR3 sequence is 12 residues long. CDR3 residues: CATSDLGTEQFF. As DNA, the CDR3 is TGTGCCACCAGTGATTTAGGAACAGAGCAGTTCTTC.

This clonotype turned up a few times. In DNA, the CDR3 is TGCAGTGCTAGAGCCCTAGAGAAACGGGGAAATGGCTACACCTTC. It is translated as CSARALEKRGNGYTF. V usage is TRBV20-1 and J usage is TRBJ1-2; D is undetermined. V was pared by 1 base and J by 6 bases, with 18 bases between. CDR1 and CDR2 from the germline V gene are DFQATT and SNEGSKA (reference sequence). There are 15 residues in the CDR3.

As concerns this clonotype: At one end, the junction sequence differs from germline, possibly due to a read error. The chain uses TRBV12-3 or TRBV12-4 and TRBJ2-4; the D is unclear. This CDR3 has 14 amino acids. This CDR3 reads CASRLAAAKNIQYF. The DNA for the CDR3 is TGTGCCAGCAGGTTAGCAGCAGCCAAAAACATTCAGTACTTC.

This clonotype was seen more than once but under ten times. The chain is built from TRBV29-1 and TRBJ2-1; TRBD2 matches 12 bases. Trimming at V came to 4 bases and at J to 9 bases, leaving 7 bases not matched to a gene. In germline, CDR1 is SQVTM, CDR2 ANQGSEA. The CDR3 loop spans 14 amino acids. The CDR3 loop reads CSVGPLAGGGEQFF. CDR3 sequence (DNA): TGCAGCGTTGGACCCCTAGCGGGGGGGGGTGAGCAGTTCTTC.

This rearrangement joins TRBV6-6 to TRBJ2-4; 8 positions match TRBD1. Judging by the DNA end, TRBJ2-7 fits better; the J call may be wrong. CDR3 length: 16 residues. Germline loops: CDR1 MNHNY, CDR2 SVGAGI (reference sequence). The CDR3 DNA reads as TGTGCCAGCAGCACTTCAGGGGGCACGGTTGTCTACGAGCAGTACTTC. This translates into CASSTSGGTVVYEQYF.

This clonotype showed up just a few times. The chain uses TRBV28 and TRBJ1-2; no firm D call. Per the germline V gene, CDR1 is MDHEN and CDR2 is SYDVKM. Trimming stripped 9 bases from V and 4 bases from J, with 12 bases between. The CDR3 has 12 amino acids. CDR3 DNA sequence: TGTGCCAGTTGTCCCGGCTTCTATGGCTACACCTTC. Translating gives CASCPGFYGYTF.

The V and J genes are TRBV5-1 and TRBJ2-1; 8 positions match TRBD2. From germline, CDR1 is SGHRS and CDR2 YFSETQ. The CDR3 sequence is 15 residues long. V was pared by 4 bases and J by 7 bases, with 10 bases of the junction left unmatched. CDR3 DNA: TGCGCCAGCAGCGTGGGCTCGGGGGGGAGAAATGAGCAGTTCTTC. Its translation is CASSVGSGGRNEQFF.

This clonotype has a count of ten or more. The CDR3 protein is CASSPRGGDTQYF. The CDR3 bases are TGTGCCAGCAGCCCACGGGGGGGAGATACGCAGTATTTT. The chain combines TRBV12-3 or TRBV12-4 with TRBJ2-3; 8 bases are a match to TRBD2. The CDR3 contains 13 residues. V lost 6 bases and J lost 5; bases outside the gene matches: 4.

This rearrangement joins TRBV20-1 to TRBJ2-7; 7 nucleotides align to TRBD1. Judging by the DNA end, TRBJ2-5 fits better; the J call may be wrong. The length of the CDR3 is 16 residues. Germline lookup yields CDR1 DFQATT and CDR2 SNEGSKA (reference sequence). The CDR3 sequence is CSASLGTVGWGETQYF. The CDR3 DNA is TGCAGTGCTAGTCTCGGGACAGTGGGATGGGGAGAGACCCAGTACTTC.

The rearrangement links TRBV20-1 to TRBJ1-2; TRBD1 matches at 10 bases. The length of the CDR3 is 14 residues. V shed 4 bases and J 8 bases; nucleotides not matched to a gene: 10. The V gene's germline CDR1 is DFQATT and CDR2 SNEGSKA (reference sequence). The CDR3 nucleotides read TGCAGTGCTATTTCTCGACAGGGGGCTGAGGGCTACACCTTC. Amino acid sequence: CSAISRQGAEGYTF.

The chain carries TRBV20-1 and TRBJ2-1, with TRBD2 identical over 14 bases. This CDR3 has 17 amino acids. V gave up 4 bases and J gave up 4 bases; unmatched junction bases: 9. CDR1 is DFQATT, CDR2 SNEGSKA, per germline (reference sequence). The CDR3 loop reads CSATGTSGGGVYNEQFF. Written as DNA, the CDR3 is TGCAGTGCTACCGGGACTAGCGGGGGCGGGGTATACAATGAGCAGTTCTTC.

In its sample, this clonotype was seen a few times. The chain employs TRBV6-4 and TRBJ2-3; TRBD1 matches at 7 bases. The V and J ends lost 2 bases and 9 bases, in that order; junction bases with no gene match: 5. Germline CDR1 reads MRHNA; CDR2 reads SNTAGT. CDR3 length: 13 amino acids. CDR3 sequence: CASSDDRAGTQYF. In DNA form, the CDR3 reads TGTGCCAGCAGTGACGACAGGGCCGGGACGCAGTATTTT.

The sample holds a few counts of this clonotype. The CDR3 bases are TGCAGCGCTGAGATCAGGACAGGGGTCGAGCAGTACTTC. This codes for CSAEIRTGVEQYF. The rearrangement joins TRBV29-1 to TRBJ2-5, with 9 nucleotides matching TRBD1. The J call may be wrong; the DNA end is better matched by TRBJ2-7. Germline CDR1 is SQVTM and CDR2 is ANQGSEA. This CDR3 contains 13 residues.